These 32 T cell receptor beta chains originate from one sample sequenced in a study of OX40 agonist ivuxolimab in advanced cancers. Produced via immunoSEQ multiplex PCR; TCRdb's table is partial and in-frame only. Of tens of thousands of clones in the sample, roughly four fifths were seen once. The material was CD4+ or CD8+ T cells sorted from blood, obtained in a trial of the OX40 agonist ivuxolimab. These receptors were obtained from an adult with an advanced solid tumor such as melanoma, head and neck, liver or kidney cancer.

J is TRBJ2-1 and V is TRBV28; TRBD1 matches at 9 bases. The CDR3 consists of 12 residues. With V trimmed by 4 bases and J by 14 bases, 6 bases remained unmatched. The germline V gene has CDR1 MDHEN and CDR2 SYDVKM. The CDR3 coding sequence is TGTGCCAGCAGTTCCGGGACAGGGATAGAGTTCTTC. Amino acid sequence: CASSSGTGIEFF.

The CDR3 DNA sequence: TGTGCCAGCAGCTTAGAAATCGGGGGGGCCTCCAATGAGCAGTTCTTC. Amino acids: CASSLEIGGASNEQFF. The chain recombines TRBV11-1 with TRBJ2-1; 8 bases are a match to TRBD2. Germline assignment: CDR1 SGHAT and CDR2 FQDESV (reference sequence). Trimming took 1 base from V and 6 from J; bases not matched to a gene: 8. The CDR3 spans 16 residues.

The J gene is TRBJ1-1, the V gene TRBV11-3, with D perhaps matching TRBD1 (5 bases). Germline V gene sequence: CDR1 SGHNT, CDR2 YENEEA. Trimming removed 5 bases at V and 1 base at J, with 14 bases between. CDR3 length equals 15 residues. As DNA, the CDR3 is TGTGCCAGCAGCGCGGACGGGGCCTCGAACACTGAAGCTTTCTTT. Translating it yields CASSADGASNTEAFF. Full variable domain (missing parts from reference TRBV11-3 and TRBJ1-1): EAGVVQSPRYKIIEKKQPVAFWCNPISGHNTLYWYLQNLGQGPELLIRYENEEAVDDSQLPKDRFSAERLKGVDSTLKIQPAELGDSAVYLCASSADGASNTEAFFGQGTRLTVV.

V is TRBV6-5 and J is TRBJ1-1; 10 bases match TRBD1. Losses at the gene ends were 4 bases for V and 2 bases for J; bases not matched to a gene: 4. Per germline, CDR1 MNHEY and CDR2 SVGAGI. The CDR3 totals 15 residues. CDR3 sequence (DNA): TGTGCCAGCAGTTCTCGACAGGGGGCCAACACTGAAGCTTTCTTT. Residues: CASSSRQGANTEAFF.

The V gene is TRBV18, the J gene TRBJ2-5; D not certain. Deletions cut 1 base from V and 5 bases from J, with 11 bases between. This CDR3 comprises 14 residues. Germline V CDR1 and CDR2: KGHSH, LQKENI. The CDR3 region has the DNA TGTGCCAGCTCACCACTTTCCCCGGCGGAGACCCAGTACTTC. Amino acids: CASSPLSPAETQYF.

The rearrangement uses TRBV7-3 and TRBJ2-5; TRBD1 or TRBD2 may be the D gene (7 bases each). The CDR3 covers 16 residues. The germline CDR1 and CDR2 sequences are SGHTA and FQGTGA. The ends were cut back, 0 bases at V and 5 bases at J, with 16 bases in the middle. Here the CDR3 DNA reads TGTGCCAGCAGCTTAACGGGGGAGGGGGCCCCGGAGACCCAGTACTTC. It specifies CASSLTGEGAPETQYF.

The CDR3: CASKRDRQAYEQYF. In nucleotides, the CDR3 is TGTGCCAGCAAAAGGGACCGACAGGCATACGAGCAGTACTTC. The chain combines TRBV6-1 with TRBJ2-7; possibly TRBD1 for D (6 bases). CDR3 length: 14 amino acids. Trimming stripped 7 bases from V and 4 bases from J, with 17 bases between. CDR1 and CDR2 from the germline V gene are MNHNS and SASEGT.

This sequence joins TRBV7-2 and TRBJ2-7; D not resolved. V was shortened by 5 bases and J by 7 bases, with 9 bases between the two germline ends. This CDR3 spans 11 amino acids. Germline lookup yields CDR1 SGHTA and CDR2 FQGNSA. The CDR3 nucleotides are TGTGCCAGCAGCCCCTATGGGGAGCAGTACTTC. It yields the protein CASSPYGEQYF.

The chain is built from TRBV6-6 and TRBJ1-3; D perhaps matches TRBD1 (5 bases). The CDR3 is made up of 14 amino acids. With 7 bases removed from V and 5 bases from J, the gap between germline ends came to 15 bases. Germline V lookup: CDR1 MNHNY, CDR2 SVGAGI (reference sequence). CDR3 region: CASKQGGPRNTIYF. Here the CDR3 DNA reads TGTGCCAGCAAGCAGGGAGGACCACGAAACACCATATATTTT.

The rearrangement joins TRBV30 to TRBJ1-2; 7 bases line up with TRBD1. With V trimmed by 2 bases and J by 7 bases, 7 bases remained unmatched. Looked up from germline, CDR1 is GTSNPN and CDR2 is SVGIG (reference sequence). The CDR3 sequence is 13 residues long. DNA of the CDR3: TGTGCCTGGAGTCCAGACAGGGCCTCTGGCTACACCTTC. It yields the protein CAWSPDRASGYTF.

Concerning this clone: Other DNA sequences within the sample encode an identical CDR3. The chain recombines TRBV6-5 with TRBJ1-5; tentative D call: TRBD1 (5 bases). Deletions cut 6 bases from V and 3 bases from J, with 9 bases between. CDR1 is MNHEY, CDR2 SVGAGI, per germline. CDR3 length: 13 residues. Written as DNA, the CDR3 is TGTGCCAGCAGCCGGGACCCCAATCAGCCCCAGCATTTT. It encodes CASSRDPNQPQHF.

The chain carries TRBV6-1 and TRBJ1-1; no firm D call. Germline values: CDR1 MNHNS, CDR2 SASEGT. This CDR3 region has 13 residues. With 6 bases removed from V and 1 base from J, the gap between germline ends came to 9 bases. CDR3 bases: TGTGCCAGCAGCGGATCGAGGAACACTGAAGCTTTCTTT. This gives the protein CASSGSRNTEAFF.

This sequence joins TRBV19 and TRBJ1-5, with 10 bases that match TRBD1. Germline loops: CDR1 LNHDA, CDR2 SQIVND (reference sequence). V gave up 5 bases and J gave up 6 bases; unmatched junction bases: 7. This CDR3 is built from 15 residues. The CDR3 reads CASSPLTGGTQPQHF. For the CDR3, the DNA is TGTGCCAGTAGTCCCCTGACAGGGGGCACTCAGCCCCAGCATTTT. Full variable domain (remainder filled in from reference TRBV19 and TRBJ1-5): DGGITQSPKYLFRKEGQNVTLSCEQNLNHDAMYWYRQDPGQGLRLIYYSQIVNDFQKGDIAEGYSVSREKKESFPLTVTSAQKNPTAFYLCASSPLTGGTQPQHFGDGTRLSIL.

The J gene is TRBJ2-5, the V gene TRBV21-1. TRBV21-1 is described as a pseudogene. The CDR3 has 19 residues. CDR3 in amino acids: CASSKASSSKGPCQKTQYF. The DNA for the CDR3 is TGTGCCAGCAGCAAAGCGTCGTCTAGCAAGGGACCCTGCCAAAAGACCCAGTACTTC.

J is TRBJ1-6 and V is TRBV30; no reliable D call. The V end lost 4 bases, the J end lost 5 bases, and 12 bases lay between the germline ends. Germline-derived CDR1 and CDR2 are GTSNPN and SVGIG (reference sequence). The CDR3 sequence is 14 residues long. CDR3 amino acids: CAWINRENNSPLHF. Written as DNA, the CDR3 is TGTGCCTGGATTAACCGGGAGAATAATTCACCCCTCCACTTT.

The gene calls are TRBV5-1 and TRBJ2-2, with D maybe TRBD1 (5 bases). V gave up 4 bases and J gave up 4 bases, with 17 bases separating them. The germline gives CDR1 SGHRS, CDR2 YFSETQ. CDR3 length: 16 amino acids. In nucleotides, the CDR3 is TGCGCCAGCAGCCCGACAGCCGGGTTGAGCACCGGGGAGCTGTTTTTT. This sequence encodes CASSPTAGLSTGELFF.

This clone has more than one count but fewer than ten. This chain links TRBV6-1 with TRBJ1-1; D is uncertain. CDR3 length: 15 amino acids. The V gene lost 3 bases and the J gene lost 4 bases, with 15 bases spanning the gap. CDR1 and CDR2 from the germline V gene are MNHNS and SASEGT. Written as DNA, the CDR3 is TGTGCCAGCAGTGACCGGTCTGGGCTAGGCACTGAAGCTTTCTTT. Residues: CASSDRSGLGTEAFF.

The chain carries TRBV7-2 and TRBJ1-2, with 9 nucleotides matching TRBD1. The CDR3 has 14 residues. The trim removed 4 bases at V and 10 bases at J, leaving 10 bases unmatched. CDR1 and CDR2 from the germline V gene are SGHTA and FQGNSA. The CDR3 sequence is CASSSRRDRDVYTF. CDR3 nucleotide sequence: TGTGCCAGCAGCTCACGCCGGGACAGGGACGTCTACACCTTC.

This chain joins TRBV5-1 and TRBJ2-7, with TRBD1 identical over 10 bases. Germline V gives CDR1 SGHRS, CDR2 YFSETQ. Unmatched junction bases numbered 5, after V lost 4 bases and J lost 1 base. This CDR3 spans 15 amino acids. The CDR3 sequence: CASSPGQGLSYEQYF. In nucleotides, the CDR3 is TGCGCCAGCAGCCCGGGACAGGGGCTGTCCTACGAGCAGTACTTC.

V gene TRBV6-6 combines with J gene TRBJ1-1; a possible D gene is TRBD1 (6 bases). Trimming removed 6 bases at V and 5 bases at J, with 22 bases between. The CDR3 runs 16 residues. Germline V gene lookup returns CDR1 MNHNY and CDR2 SVGAGI (reference sequence). CDR3 nucleotide sequence: TGTGCCAGCAGCCGGGGGGCCCTTAATAAGGGAACTGAAGCTTTCTTT. This encodes CASSRGALNKGTEAFF.

There are a few counts of this clone. This chain links TRBV6-1 with TRBJ1-5; D remains ambiguous. Per the germline V gene, CDR1 is MNHNS and CDR2 is SASEGT. Trimming removed 5 bases from V and 7 bases from J, with 12 bases in between. The CDR3 loop spans 13 amino acids. In DNA form, the CDR3 reads TGTGCCAGCAGTCACCAGGAACTCCAGCCCCAGCATTTT. Amino acids: CASSHQELQPQHF.

CDR3 DNA: TGTGCCAGCTTAGCAGGGACAGGGAAAAACCAGCCCCAGCATTTT. Translating it yields CASLAGTGKNQPQHF. V usage is TRBV6-6 and J usage is TRBJ1-5, with 9 bases identical to TRBD1. CDR3 length: 15 amino acids. V was clipped by 8 bases and J by 7 bases; unmatched bases: 12. Per germline, CDR1 MNHNY and CDR2 SVGAGI (reference sequence).

The chain couples TRBV7-9 to TRBJ2-7, with 8 positions matching TRBD1. The CDR3 has 14 residues. V shed 8 bases, J shed 5 bases, and the junction held 11 bases outside the gene matches. Germline CDR1 is SEHNR and CDR2 is FQNEAQ (reference sequence). The CDR3 sequence: CASVETGANHEQYF. The CDR3 bases are TGTGCCAGCGTGGAGACAGGGGCGAACCACGAGCAGTACTTC.

This chain's CDR3 is CAWRSGVVAFF. The CDR3 bases are TGTGCCTGGAGATCGGGAGTGGTAGCTTTCTTT. J is TRBJ1-1 and V is TRBV30; D is ambiguous. Deletions cut 3 bases from V and 10 bases from J, with 12 bases between. Germline V gene sequence: CDR1 GTSNPN, CDR2 SVGIG (reference sequence). There are 11 residues in the CDR3. Full variable domain (missing parts from reference TRBV30 and TRBJ1-1): SQTIHQWPATLVQPVGSPLSLECTVEGTSNPNLYWYRQAAGRGLQLLFYSVGIGQISSEVPQNLSASRPQDRQFILSSKKLLLSDSGFYLCAWRSGVVAFFGQGTRLTVV.

V and J are TRBV19 and TRBJ1-2; tentatively, D is TRBD1 (5 bases). Looked up from germline, CDR1 is LNHDA and CDR2 is SQIVND (reference sequence). The CDR3 consists of 12 residues. The V end was cut by 8 bases, the J end by 4 bases, with 11 bases between. Here the CDR3 DNA reads TGTGCCAGTTCCGTCGGGGGCTATGGCTACACCTTC. It yields the protein CASSVGGYGYTF.

CDR3 nucleotides: TGTGCCAGCAGGGGACAGGGTTATGGCTACACCTTC. It is translated as CASRGQGYGYTF. The chain has TRBV27 and TRBJ1-2, with 9 bases that match TRBD1. The CDR3 runs 12 residues. Looked up from germline, CDR1 is MNHEY and CDR2 is SMNVEV (reference sequence). Unmatched junction bases numbered 1, after V lost 6 bases and J lost 5 bases.

The sample holds one count of this clone. CDR3 coding DNA: TGTGCCAGCAGCCTTCGCGGGGGGTACAATGAGCAGTTCTTC. Translation: CASSLRGGYNEQFF. This chain joins TRBV5-6 and TRBJ2-1, with 8 bases lining up with TRBD2. The V gene end was trimmed by 4 bases and the J gene end by 4 bases; junction bases not matched to a gene: 4. Looked up from germline, CDR1 is SGHDT and CDR2 is YYEEEE. There are 14 residues in the CDR3.

This chain joins TRBV5-1 and TRBJ1-4; TRBD1 matches at 8 bases. Germline trimming cut 5 bases from V and 0 bases from J; bases unmatched to any gene: 0. Looked up from germline, CDR1 is SGHRS and CDR2 is YFSETQ. CDR3 length equals 14 residues. The CDR3 here is CASRGQATNEKLFF. CDR3 sequence (DNA): TGCGCCAGCAGGGGACAGGCAACTAATGAAAAACTGTTTTTT.

This chain links TRBV18 with TRBJ1-4; TRBD1 is a possible D gene (5 bases). The CDR3 loop spans 15 amino acids. From germline, CDR1 is KGHSH and CDR2 LQKENI. V was pared by 2 bases and J by 3 bases, with 10 bases between. The CDR3 DNA reads as TGTGCCAGCTCACCAAGCCAGGGACCTAATGAAAAACTGTTTTTT. It encodes CASSPSQGPNEKLFF.

This chain links TRBV7-2 with TRBJ2-7; the match to TRBD2 covers 7 bases. After removal of 5 bases from V and 3 bases from J, the junction contained 7 bases not matched to a gene. Per germline, CDR1 SGHTA and CDR2 FQGNSA. This CDR3 has 14 residues. CDR3 sequence: CASSRVSGNYEQYF. CDR3 coding DNA: TGTGCCAGCAGCAGGGTAAGCGGGAACTACGAGCAGTACTTC.

The rearrangement uses TRBV5-1 and TRBJ1-1; D is uncertain. Between the trimmed V and J ends, which lost 0 bases and 5 bases, there was a span of 11 bases. The CDR3 has 14 residues. CDR1 and CDR2 (germline): SGHRS, YFSETQ. The CDR3: CASSLDWDGTEAFF. The CDR3 nucleotides read TGCGCCAGCAGCTTGGACTGGGATGGGACTGAAGCTTTCTTT.

The genes are TRBV12-2 and TRBJ2-7; the D call TRBD2 from the table was never checked on the DNA. TRBV12-2 is a pseudogene locus. The CDR3 spans 13 residues. The CDR3 loop is CASRSLPVYEQYF. CDR3 bases: TGTGCAAGTCGCTCCCTACCTGTTTACGAGCAGTACTTC.